This T cell receptor beta chain came from a study of T cells in Graves' hyperthyroidism and ophthalmopathy. TCR beta CDR3 regions were amplified from RNA. During a first-round RT-PCR of the TCR CDR3, the HTBI primer set was used. TCRdb ran MiXCR on the multiplex PCR reads and lists one entry per CDR3 protein. Counted here are some 560,000 distinct CDR3 sequences, 15% to 17% occurring once; the ten biggest clones make up approximately 7.4%. The V and J ends lost 4 bases and 5 bases, in that order; junction bases with no gene match: 10. Germline CDR1 is LGHDT and CDR2 is YNNKEL (reference sequence). The CDR3 is 15 residues long.

This TCR derives from a woman between 25 and 40 years old with Graves' hyperthyroidism. Input material: blood. The rearrangement uses TRBV3-1 and TRBJ2-5; 7 nucleotides agree with TRBD1. CDR3 loop: CASSPLMARGETQYF. The CDR3 DNA reads TGTGCCAGCAGCCCATTGATGGCCAGGGGGGAGACCCAGTACTTC.